Each of the 29 T cell receptor beta chains below was sequenced from the same sample in a study of shared clonotypes between healthy human individuals. The protocol was immunoSEQ multiplex PCR, while the TCRdb copy is restricted to in-frame clones and leaves out a portion. The repertoire holds some 2.3 million clones, approximately 95% seen once, with 0.39% in the top ten. The specimen sequenced was naive CD4+ T cells from PBMCs. The subset is: CD45RA+ positively selected. These receptors were taken from a man between 18 and 35 years old in good health. Some clones in this sample may be carry-over from other donors' samples.

This clone appeared a single time. V and J are TRBV20-1 and TRBJ2-7; maybe TRBD1 (5 bases). Germline V CDR1 and CDR2: DFQATT, SNEGSKA (reference sequence). CDR3 length equals 11 residues. The V gene lost 6 bases and the J gene lost 3 bases, with 9 bases spanning the gap. CDR3 nucleotides: TGCAGTGCCTCGACAGTCTACGAGCAGTACTTC. Translating gives CSASTVYEQYF.

The V call is TRBV9, the J call TRBJ2-2, with 15 bases that match TRBD2. V shed 4 bases and J 5 bases; nucleotides not matched to a gene: 12. Germline V gene data show CDR1 as SGDLS and CDR2 as YYNGEE. The CDR3 extends over 19 amino acids. In DNA, the CDR3 is TGTGCCAGCAGCCCCGGGACTAGCGGGAGGCCCTTTTGGACCGGGGAGCTGTTTTTT. This encodes CASSPGTSGRPFWTGELFF.

This chain joins TRBV29-1 and TRBJ2-7, with 9 bases that match TRBD2. This CDR3 contains 14 residues. Per germline, CDR1 SQVTM and CDR2 ANQGSEA. The V and J ends lost 7 bases and 2 bases, in that order; junction bases with no gene match: 9. The CDR3 here is CSACPGGRAYEQYF. The CDR3, as DNA: TGCAGCGCTTGTCCGGGCGGGAGGGCCTACGAGCAGTACTTC.

The rearrangement joins TRBV4-3 to TRBJ1-4; D gene unclear. The CDR3 runs 16 residues. The germline V gene has CDR1 LGHNA and CDR2 YSLEER. V was shortened by 2 bases and J by 4 bases, with 14 bases between the two germline ends. In DNA form, the CDR3 reads TGCGCCAGCAGCCAACACCCGACGGGTAGTAATGAAAAACTGTTTTTT. Translated: CASSQHPTGSNEKLFF.

The chain couples TRBV7-2 to TRBJ2-7; a possible D gene is TRBD2 (5 bases). The V gene's germline CDR1 is SGHTA and CDR2 FQGNSA. CDR3 length equals 15 residues. V gave up 0 bases and J gave up 4 bases, with 13 bases separating them. CDR3 sequence: CASSLAGEGLYEQYF. CDR3 DNA: TGTGCCAGCAGCTTAGCGGGAGAGGGTCTTTACGAGCAGTACTTC. Supplemented by reference TRBV7-2 and TRBJ2-7, the full variable domain reads GAGVSQSPSNKVTEKGKDVELRCDPISGHTALYWYRQSLGQGLEFLIYFQGNSAPDKSGLPSDRFSAERTGGSVSTLTIQRTQQEDSAVYLCASSLAGEGLYEQYFGPGTRLTVT.

This chain links TRBV29-1 with TRBJ1-4; maybe TRBD1 (5 bases). CDR3 length: 14 residues. Germline CDR1 is SQVTM and CDR2 is ANQGSEA. V gave up 7 bases and J gave up 0 bases, with 12 bases separating them. CDR3 amino acids: CSASGTATNEKLFF. CDR3 coding DNA: TGCAGCGCATCCGGGACCGCAACTAATGAAAAACTGTTTTTT.

The CDR3 DNA follows: TGTGCCAGCAACAGGGTAGCGGGAGTTGGTAATGAGCAGTTCTTC. Its protein product is CASNRVAGVGNEQFF. The V and J genes are TRBV7-2 and TRBJ2-1; 9 positions match TRBD2. The CDR3 extends over 15 amino acids. V shed 7 bases, J shed 7 bases, and the junction held 11 bases outside the gene matches. The V gene's germline CDR1 is SGHTA and CDR2 FQGNSA.

V usage is TRBV10-3 and J usage is TRBJ2-7; 10 bases fit TRBD2. CDR1 is ENHRY, CDR2 SYGVKD, per germline. Unmatched junction bases numbered 3, after V lost 6 bases and J lost 1 base. The CDR3 extends over 14 amino acids. The CDR3 here is CAISSTSGSYEQYF. The DNA for the CDR3 is TGTGCCATCAGCTCGACTAGCGGGTCCTACGAGCAGTACTTC.

A note on this clone: This sample includes further DNA sequences coding for the same CDR3. This sequence joins TRBV9 and TRBJ1-2; no definite D call. The germline CDR1 and CDR2 sequences are SGDLS and YYNGEE. The CDR3 runs 14 residues. Between the trimmed V and J ends, which lost 0 bases and 0 bases, there was a span of 6 bases. CDR3 coding DNA: TGTGCCAGCAGCGTAGGGGGAGCTAACTATGGCTACACCTTC. It yields the protein CASSVGGANYGYTF.

The chain couples TRBV11-1 to TRBJ2-5; 8 bases fit TRBD1. V gave up 0 bases and J gave up 5 bases; unmatched junction bases: 5. The CDR3 covers 15 residues. Germline-derived CDR1 and CDR2 are SGHAT and FQDESV (reference sequence). The CDR3: CASSLAQGAGETQYF. CDR3 bases: TGTGCCAGCAGCTTAGCGCAGGGGGCCGGGGAGACCCAGTACTTC.

This clone appeared once. The rearrangement uses TRBV16 and TRBJ2-7, with a weak D call TRBD1 (6 bases). This CDR3 has 14 residues. Trimming left V 4 bases short and J 2 bases short, with 12 bases between. CDR1 is KGHSY and CDR2 is FQNENV in the germline V gene. CDR3 bases: TGTGCCAGCAGCCCAACTCGGGACACCTACGAGCAGTACTTC. The encoded protein is CASSPTRDTYEQYF.

This clone was recorded once. The chain uses TRBV5-1 and TRBJ2-7; 7 bases are a match to TRBD1. The CDR3 length is 12 residues. With 4 bases clipped from V and 6 bases from J, the junction kept 4 bases outside the gene matches. Germline values: CDR1 SGHRS, CDR2 YFSETQ. CDR3: CASSMGQIEQYF. Here the CDR3 DNA reads TGCGCCAGCAGCATGGGACAGATCGAGCAGTACTTC.

This chain links TRBV7-9 with TRBJ2-2; 9 nucleotides line up with TRBD2. CDR3 length equals 15 residues. V lost 6 bases and J lost 3; bases outside the gene matches: 5. Germline loops: CDR1 SEHNR, CDR2 FQNEAQ (reference sequence). The CDR3 loop is CASSLSGSDTGELFF. Here the CDR3 DNA reads TGTGCCAGCAGTCTTAGCGGGAGTGACACCGGGGAGCTGTTTTTT.

V usage is TRBV12-5 and J usage is TRBJ1-1; D gene uncertain. The germline V gene has CDR1 LGHNT and CDR2 FRNRAP. With 0 bases removed from V and 7 bases from J, the gap between germline ends came to 6 bases. The CDR3 sequence is 12 residues long. The CDR3 DNA sequence: TGTGCTAGTGGTTTGGTACGCGGTGAAGCTTTCTTT. Its translation is CASGLVRGEAFF.

The chain has TRBV28 and TRBJ1-4; 7 bases map to TRBD1. The CDR3 has 16 residues. Germline V lookup: CDR1 MDHEN, CDR2 SYDVKM. V lost 5 bases and J lost 0; bases outside the gene matches: 6. CDR3 coding DNA: TGTGCCAGCAGTCAGGGGGTAGATGCAACTAATGAAAAACTGTTTTTT. As protein: CASSQGVDATNEKLFF.

The chain combines TRBV5-1 with TRBJ2-1; 11 bases map to TRBD2. The trim removed 2 bases at V and 4 bases at J, leaving 8 bases unmatched. From germline, CDR1 is SGHRS and CDR2 YFSETQ. This CDR3 has 17 amino acids. The CDR3: CASSLGTGTSGYNEQFF. CDR3 in DNA: TGCGCCAGCAGCTTAGGAACCGGGACTAGCGGTTACAATGAGCAGTTCTTC.

The chain has TRBV21-1 and TRBJ1-1; no DNA check was done on the table's D call, TRBD1. TRBV21-1 is a listed pseudogene. The CDR3 totals 18 residues. The CDR3 protein is CASSNKRQGAPKNTEAFF. CDR3 DNA: TGTGCCAGCAGCAATAAACGTCAGGGGGCCCCTAAGAACACTGAAGCTTTCTTT.

This chain uses TRBV7-9 with TRBJ2-5; possible D gene TRBD1, 5 bases. The CDR3 covers 14 residues. Germline lookup yields CDR1 SEHNR and CDR2 FQNEAQ (reference sequence). Trimming took off 3 bases at V and 4 bases at J, with 12 bases between the two ends. CDR3 protein: CASSFWSGSETQYF. CDR3 sequence (DNA): TGTGCCAGCAGCTTTTGGTCAGGGTCAGAGACCCAGTACTTC. Using reference TRBV7-9 and TRBJ2-5 for the parts outside the CDR3, the full variable domain is DTGVSQNPRHKITKRGQNVTFRCDPISEHNRLYWYRQTLGQGPEFLTYFQNEAQLEKSRLLSDRFSAERPKGSFSTLEIQRTEQGDSAMYLCASSFWSGSETQYFGPGTRLLVL.

This rearrangement joins TRBV5-1 to TRBJ2-1; D uncertain. Trimming removed 4 bases at V and 0 bases at J, with 8 bases between. Germline V CDR1 and CDR2: SGHRS, YFSETQ. The length of the CDR3 is 14 residues. CDR3 DNA sequence: TGCGCCAGCAGCGACGGCGACTCCTACAATGAGCAGTTCTTC. This gives the protein CASSDGDSYNEQFF.

This clone was recorded once. This chain links TRBV7-3 with TRBJ1-2; no definite D call. The germline gives CDR1 SGHTA, CDR2 FQGTGA. The CDR3 has 14 residues. The V gene lost 4 bases and the J gene lost 8 bases, with 17 bases spanning the gap. This CDR3 reads CASSSLPGRRGYTF. The CDR3 nucleotides read TGTGCCAGCAGCTCGCTCCCCGGGCGACGCGGCTACACCTTC.

The chain combines TRBV9 with TRBJ2-7, with a tentative D call TRBD2 (5 bases). The CDR3 runs to 13 residues. Germline V gene data show CDR1 as SGDLS and CDR2 as YYNGEE. The V end lost 0 bases, the J end lost 5 bases, and 9 bases lay between the germline ends. CDR3 DNA: TGTGCCAGCAGCGTAGGGCGGGCAGACGAGCAGTACTTC. It encodes CASSVGRADEQYF.

This rearrangement joins TRBV18 to TRBJ1-2; D unresolved. Trimming left V 2 bases short and J 4 bases short, with 11 bases between. The CDR3 totals 14 residues. CDR1 is KGHSH and CDR2 is LQKENI in the germline V gene. The CDR3 sequence is CASSPMGELYGYTF. CDR3 nucleotide sequence: TGTGCCAGCTCACCAATGGGCGAACTCTATGGCTACACCTTC.

The rearrangement joins TRBV13 to TRBJ2-7; 8 nucleotides line up with TRBD2. The CDR3 loop spans 16 amino acids. CDR1 and CDR2 (germline): PRHDT, FYEKMQ (reference sequence). The ends lost 5 bases at V and 7 bases at J; junction bases unmatched: 16. CDR3 amino acids: CASSIRGGSKVWEQYF. Here the CDR3 DNA reads TGTGCCAGCAGCATCCGGGGGGGCAGTAAAGTTTGGGAGCAGTACTTC.

In the case of this clone: The sample has other DNA sequences that encode this CDR3 too. The chain links TRBV5-1 to TRBJ2-3; maybe TRBD1 (6 bases). The germline gives CDR1 SGHRS, CDR2 YFSETQ. V lost 0 bases, J lost 0 bases, and 8 bases lay in between. This CDR3 comprises 15 residues. In DNA, the CDR3 is TGCGCCAGCAGCTTGGCGCAGGGGAGCACAGATACGCAGTATTTT. Translation: CASSLAQGSTDTQYF.

V is TRBV5-4 and J is TRBJ2-7; D may be TRBD2 (6 bases). The germline V and J ends were trimmed by 1 base and 7 bases, with 18 bases remaining between them. The germline V gene has CDR1 SGHNT and CDR2 YYREEE (reference sequence). The CDR3 is 15 residues long. CDR3 DNA sequence: TGTGCCAGCAGCTTGTTTGTGGGAGGAGTGGGGGAGCAGTACTTC. Amino acid sequence: CASSLFVGGVGEQYF.

This chain uses TRBV4-1 with TRBJ1-2, with D tentatively TRBD1 (5 bases). The germline V gene has CDR1 MGHRA and CDR2 YSYEKL. The CDR3 has 15 amino acids. The V end lost 2 bases, the J end lost 8 bases, and 18 bases lay between the germline ends. The CDR3: CASSQIGQGTGGYTF. CDR3 coding DNA: TGCGCCAGCAGCCAAATCGGGCAGGGCACAGGAGGCTACACCTTC.

On this clone itself: The identical CDR3 is also encoded by other nucleotide sequences in the sample. The rearrangement uses TRBV7-2 and TRBJ2-5, with 8 positions matching TRBD1. The V gene end was trimmed by 5 bases and the J gene end by 2 bases; junction bases not matched to a gene: 4. CDR3 length: 14 residues. CDR1 and CDR2 (germline): SGHTA, FQGNSA. CDR3 protein: CASSLNRGQETQYF. The CDR3 DNA reads as TGTGCCAGCAGCCTTAACAGGGGGCAAGAGACCCAGTACTTC.

CDR3 bases: TGCGCCAGCAGCCTCGGGACAGGAGATCGACAAGAGACCCAGTACTTC. Protein product: CASSLGTGDRQETQYF. This chain connects TRBV5-1 to TRBJ2-5; 8 nucleotides line up with TRBD1. The CDR3 is 16 residues long. After removal of 4 bases from V and 2 bases from J, the junction contained 10 bases not matched to a gene. Looked up from germline, CDR1 is SGHRS and CDR2 is YFSETQ.

Worth noting for this clone: At the DNA level, this CDR3 is encoded by other sequences in the same sample as well. This chain uses TRBV18 with TRBJ2-5, with D uncertain. V lost 0 bases and J lost 4, with 9 bases in between. This CDR3 contains 14 residues. Germline loops: CDR1 KGHSH, CDR2 LQKENI. CDR3 DNA: TGTGCCAGCTCACCACCCTCATCGGGAGAGACCCAGTACTTC. Protein: CASSPPSSGETQYF.